The clone carrying this T cell receptor (beta chain) was counted a few times. These data come from a study of OX40 agonist ivuxolimab in advanced cancers. This CDR3 is built from 18 residues. CDR1 LNHNV and CDR2 YYDKDF come from the germline V gene (reference sequence). Trimming shortened V by 5 bases and J by 8 bases, and 28 bases separated the two germline ends. Clones were sequenced by immunoSEQ multiplex PCR, and TCRdb holds only the in-frame ones, with some missing. The profile shows about 20,000 clones, just over 85% of them singletons. The chain combines TRBV15 with TRBJ2-1; TRBD2 might be the D (6 bases). This sample comprised CD4+ or CD8+ T cells sorted from blood, obtained in a trial of the OX40 agonist ivuxolimab. The clonotype comes from an adult with an advanced solid tumor such as melanoma, head and neck, liver or kidney cancer. The CDR3 bases are TGTGCCACCAGCGGCCCGGGAAGCTTGGGACTGGCTTTCTATGAGCAGTTCTTC. Translation: CATSGPGSLGLAFYEQFF.